Included here is one TCR beta chain sequence, with context. Time point given: pretreatment peripheral blood. Germline trimming cut 4 bases from V and 6 bases from J; bases unmatched to any gene: 3. The CDR3 runs to 14 residues. The germline V gene has CDR1 SGHVS and CDR2 FQNEAQ. The sample comes from a study of PD-L1 blockade in urothelial cancer. About the research overall: About nine tenths of the roughly 30 patients were men who had bladder-origin urothelial cancer. When blood samples were assessed, the median T cell count was around 150,000.

Clones were read by immunoSEQ multiplex PCR, and TCRdb kept only the in-frame ones, dropping some. The top ten clones hold about 1.6% of a sample with tens of thousands of clones, roughly 77% of them seen once. This chain joins TRBV7-8 and TRBJ2-1; TRBD1 aligns across 10 bases. The source was PBMCs, collected around atezolizumab (anti-PD-L1) treatment. The TCR comes from a man in his 70s with urothelial cancer. DNA of the CDR3: TGTGCCAGCAGCTCCCGGACAGGGGGCAATGAGCAGTTCTTC. It translates to CASSSRTGGNEQFF. The full variable domain, its missing parts supplied by reference TRBV7-8 and TRBJ2-1, is GAGVSQSPRYKVAKRGQDVALRCDPISGHVSLFWYQQALGQGPEFLTYFQNEAQLDKSGLPSDRFFAERPEGSVSTLKIQRTQQEDSAVYLCASSSRTGGNEQFFGPGTRLTVL.